The present TCR beta chain was sequenced within a study of blood T cell repertoires in COVID-19. As for the study in general: The study drew acute and convalescent COVID-19 samples from the United States, Italy and Spain. T cells, B-cell-depleted T cells, or PBMCs provided the cDNA or gDNA that served as material.

The germline V and J ends were trimmed by 3 bases and 3 bases, with 10 bases remaining between them. This CDR3 region has 14 residues. Germline values: CDR1 SGHNT, CDR2 YYREEE (reference sequence). Original methodology: Reference gene primer amplification gave estimated nucleated cell counts. Repertoires were generated with immunoSEQ multiplex PCR, while TCRdb's copy carries only in-frame clones and drops some. D and trimming were read from the DNA, whereas the V and J calls and clone size are those reported in that table. Of some 300,000 clones listed, approximately 89% are singletons. The sequence was collected from a woman in her 30s who had recovered from COVID-19. Sequencing was done on a sample of peripheral blood. The V call is TRBV5-4, the J call TRBJ2-1, with a weak D call TRBD1 (6 bases). This CDR3 is CASSSDSLYNEQFF. CDR3 nucleotides: TGTGCCAGCAGCTCGGACAGTCTCTACAATGAGCAGTTCTTC.